The clone carrying this T cell receptor (beta chain) was counted at least ten times. TCRdb processed the 5' RACE reads anew with MiXCR; each CDR3 protein has one entry. The repertoire holds approximately 37,000 distinct CDR3 sequences, 3.5% to 4% seen once, with less than 2.5% in the top ten. It was from 2 million PBMCs stored at -80 C that the unsorted libraries were obtained. The data stem from a study of neurological immune-mediated disorders. This CDR3 region has 12 residues. Trimming pared 8 bases from V and 4 bases from J, leaving 14 bases between. Germline V CDR1 and CDR2: SQVTM, ANQGSEA. The V gene is TRBV29-1, the J gene TRBJ1-2; weak D call: TRBD1 (5 bases). Sequencing was done on a sample of PBMCs. The receptor comes from a man aged 25-45 years with multiple sclerosis. CDR3 bases: TGCAGCACTACATCCGGGGGCTATGGCTACACCTTC. It translates to CSTTSGGYGYTF.